Listed here are 5 T cell receptor beta chains from one sample, sequenced in a study of T cell responses to AZD1222 COVID-19 vaccine. TCRdb keeps only in-frame clones here, not all; method: immunoSEQ multiplex PCR. The data show 150,000 to 200,000 clones, with approximately 90% seen just once and roughly 4% held by the top ten. The sample consisted of peripheral blood, taken 28 days after the second dose of the MenACWY control vaccine. These receptors were taken from an adult who received the MenACWY meningococcal vaccine as a control.

V and J are TRBV30 and TRBJ1-3, with TRBD1 matching over 7 bases. The junction had 7 bases not matched to a gene; V was cut back by 0 bases and J by 5 bases. CDR1 and CDR2 (germline): GTSNPN, SVGIG (reference sequence). The CDR3 has 15 residues. The CDR3 reads CAWSVQGTARNTIYF. CDR3 DNA sequence: TGTGCCTGGAGTGTACAGGGGACAGCCAGAAACACCATATATTTT. The variable domain in full, with the rest retrieved from reference TRBV30 and TRBJ1-3, is SQTIHQWPATLVQPVGSPLSLECTVEGTSNPNLYWYRQAAGRGLQLLFYSVGIGQISSEVPQNLSASRPQDRQFILSSKKLLLSDSGFYLCAWSVQGTARNTIYFGEGSWLTVV.

The chain links TRBV5-1 to TRBJ2-1; possible D gene TRBD2, 5 bases. The CDR3 covers 14 residues. The germline V and J ends were trimmed by 4 bases and 10 bases, with 18 bases remaining between them. Germline lookup yields CDR1 SGHRS and CDR2 YFSETQ. The CDR3: CASSPRAEIREQFF. CDR3 nucleotide sequence: TGCGCCAGCAGCCCGCGGGCGGAAATTAGGGAGCAGTTCTTC.

This clone was detected once. J is TRBJ2-7 and V is TRBV2; TRBD1 aligns across 10 bases. CDR3 length: 15 amino acids. V was pared by 10 bases and J by 2 bases, with 11 bases of the junction left unmatched. CDR1 SNHLY and CDR2 FYNNEI come from the germline V gene. The CDR3 coding sequence is TGTGCCACCCTCCCGATTGGGACAGGGGCCTACGAGCAGTACTTC. It codes for CATLPIGTGAYEQYF.

This chain connects TRBV14 to TRBJ2-1, with 8 positions matching TRBD1. Germline V gene sequence: CDR1 SGHDN, CDR2 FVKESK. This CDR3 comprises 16 residues. The V gene end was trimmed by 2 bases and the J gene end by 2 bases; junction bases not matched to a gene: 5. The CDR3, as DNA: TGTGCCAGCAGCCAAACGACAGGGGCCCCCTACAATGAGCAGTTCTTC. Its protein is CASSQTTGAPYNEQFF.

The rearrangement uses TRBV24-1 and TRBJ1-2; D perhaps matches TRBD1 (5 bases). The CDR3 runs to 14 residues. Germline values: CDR1 KGHDR, CDR2 SFDVKD. V was trimmed by 0 bases and J by 4 bases, leaving 8 bases between them. This chain's CDR3 is CATSDLWQGYGYTF. CDR3 nucleotide sequence: TGTGCCACCAGTGATTTGTGGCAGGGCTATGGCTACACCTTC.